This TCR beta chain was sequenced during a study of vaccination and CD4 T cells after COVID-19. As for treatment: roughly 11-day PBMC culture with coronavirus spike peptide pools or control peptides (ViraFEST assay). Sequence data for DNA of cultured CD4+ T cells were generated by the Oncomine TCR Beta short-read assay. Via MiXCR, TCRdb re-called the PCR reads, giving one row per CDR3 protein. The sample consists of about 13,000 distinct CDR3 sequences, around four fifths of them appearing once. As to this clonotype: Antigen unknown.

This TCR was sampled from a human donor who received a COVID-19 vaccine. Sequencing was performed on CD4+ T cells from blood, cultured in vitro, taken after SARS-CoV-2 vaccination.

CDR3 in DNA: TGTGCCAGCAGCCGCCGGGCCCGAGGAGCAGATACGCAGTATTTT. Encoded protein: CASSRRARGADTQYF. The chain joins TRBV7-8 to TRBJ2-3; no reliable D call. Trimming cost V 5 bases and J 4 bases, with 16 bases left between them. CDR3 length: 15 residues. CDR1 is SGHVS and CDR2 is FQNEAQ in the germline V gene.